This TCR beta chain was observed in a study of early T cells in non-severe SARS-CoV-2 infection. Whole-study context: With bulk RNA from unsorted whole blood as input, sequencing yielded unpaired chains.

Molecules of cDNA were individually given unique molecular identifiers that were attached to them. TCRdb passed the 5' RACE reads through MiXCR, listing each CDR3 protein once. The sample yields some 50,000 distinct CDR3 sequences, more than 9% seen once. Germline assignment: CDR1 MNHEY and CDR2 SMNVEV (reference sequence). V was cut by 5 bases and J by 4 bases, with 9 bases left in between. The CDR3 is 12 amino acids. This clonotype was counted between two and nine times. This chain links TRBV27 with TRBJ2-7; perhaps TRBD1 as D (5 bases). The origin of this receptor is an adult who was a healthcare worker with PCR-confirmed SARS-CoV-2 infection or an uninfected control (not recorded which). The sample was whole blood. The CDR3 protein is CASSPTGYEQYF. As DNA, the CDR3 is TGTGCCAGCAGTCCTACAGGATACGAGCAGTACTTC.